The table lists the clone carrying this T cell receptor beta chain with many counts. The antigen remains undetermined. Trimming stripped 11 bases from V and 3 bases from J, with 7 bases between. Germline V gives CDR1 SSHAT, CDR2 FNYEAQ (reference sequence). The CDR3 consists of 11 residues. This sample was taken from a study of T-cell reconstitution after alpha-beta-depleted transplantation in children. Study outcomes and limitations: Expanded clones from the graft, numbering several hundred, reportedly supplied alpha-beta T cells about two months after transplant. From surviving recipient T cells and thymic progenitors came the high day-60 TCRbeta diversity observed in some patients.

Library preparation (for TCRbeta) was performed with unique molecular identifiers. Using its own MiXCR run on the PCR reads, TCRdb lists one record per CDR3 protein. Seen here are roughly 32,000 distinct CDR3 sequences, under 7.5% observed once, and the top ten hold roughly 27%. This specimen was peripheral blood, taken 60 days after TCRalphabeta/CD19-depleted stem cell transplant. This TCR came from a child under three years old who had a stem cell transplant for acute myeloid leukemia, so the T cells may come from the graft donor. The V and J genes are TRBV7-7 and TRBJ2-2; D not resolved. In nucleotides, the CDR3 is TGTGCCTATGGGGACACCGGGGAGCTGTTTTTT. This gives the protein CAYGDTGELFF.